These 13 T cell receptor beta chains came from one sample sequenced in a study of blood T cell repertoires in COVID-19. Sequencing was performed with immunoSEQ multiplex PCR; in TCRdb, only in-frame clones are kept and a portion is missing. The sample gives about 190,000 clones, about 88% of which show up once; about 6.8% is in the top ten. Specimen: peripheral blood. All receptors derive from a woman between 40 and 55 years old who had recovered from COVID-19.

This clone occurred a few times. The V call is TRBV11-2, the J call TRBJ2-1; 9 bases line up with TRBD2. J lost 8 bases, V lost 1 base, and 6 bases had no gene match. The V gene's germline CDR1 is SGHAT and CDR2 FQNNGV. This CDR3 has 15 amino acids. CDR3 amino acids: CASSLGGRAGYEQFF. The CDR3, as DNA: TGTGCCAGCAGCTTAGGCGGGAGGGCCGGGTATGAGCAGTTCTTC.

For the CDR3, the DNA is TGTGCCATCGACCTTGCCGGGAGGGCCTACGAGCAGTACTTC. Its translation: CAIDLAGRAYEQYF. V gene TRBV6-5 combines with J gene TRBJ2-7, with 8 bases identical to TRBD2. The CDR3 is 14 residues long. CDR1 and CDR2 (germline): MNHEY, SVGAGI. V shed 10 bases and J 2 bases; nucleotides not matched to a gene: 10.

The CDR3 is CASSELQGGGQRTF. As DNA, the CDR3 is TGTGCCAGCAGTGAGCTCCAGGGAGGAGGCCAACGGACTTTC. The chain employs TRBV6-1 and TRBJ2-6; D is perhaps TRBD2 (6 bases). This CDR3 is 14 amino acids long. V was pared by 3 bases and J by 18 bases, with 21 bases between. CDR1 MNHNS and CDR2 SASEGT come from the germline V gene.

The rearrangement links TRBV5-1 to TRBJ2-1; 12 bases fit TRBD2. The CDR3 consists of 18 residues. The V segment lost 1 base and the J segment 0 bases; nucleotides outside the gene matches: 5. Germline-derived CDR1 and CDR2 are SGHRS and YFSETQ. The DNA of the CDR3 is TGCGCCAGCAGCTTGTGGACTAGCGGGACCAACTCCTACAATGAGCAGTTCTTC. It translates to CASSLWTSGTNSYNEQFF. The whole variable domain, remainder taken from reference TRBV5-1 and TRBJ2-1, is KAGVTQTPRYLIKTRGQQVTLSCSPISGHRSVSWYQQTPGQGLQFLFEYFSETQRNKGNFPGRFSGRQFSNSRSEMNVSTLELGDSALYLCASSLWTSGTNSYNEQFFGPGTRLTVL.

The chain is built from TRBV18 and TRBJ1-1, with TRBD1 matching 10 bases. CDR1 and CDR2 from the germline V gene are KGHSH and LQKENI. The CDR3 totals 13 residues. V lost 5 bases, J lost 3 bases, and 0 bases stayed unmatched. The CDR3 region has the DNA TGTGCCAGCTCAGGGACAGGGGACACTGAAGCTTTCTTT. Translated, it gives CASSGTGDTEAFF.

V and J are TRBV19 and TRBJ1-2; tentatively, D is TRBD1 (5 bases). The V gene lost 0 bases and the J gene lost 8 bases, with 19 bases spanning the gap. Per the germline V gene, CDR1 is LNHDA and CDR2 is SQIVND (reference sequence). This CDR3 region has 16 residues. This chain's CDR3 is CASSIDLQGASRGYTF. CDR3 sequence (DNA): TGTGCCAGTAGTATAGATCTCCAAGGGGCTTCACGGGGCTACACCTTC.

The rearrangement links TRBV2 to TRBJ1-6; tentative D call: TRBD1 (5 bases). With 2 bases removed from V and 5 bases from J, the gap between germline ends came to 16 bases. The CDR3 contains 17 residues. Germline CDR1 and CDR2: SNHLY and FYNNEI. For the CDR3, the DNA is TGTGCCAGCAGTGAAAATTTCGGGGGGTCTCATAATTCACCCCTCCACTTT. Protein: CASSENFGGSHNSPLHF.

The chain joins TRBV20-1 to TRBJ2-2; 10 bases are shared with TRBD1. Germline CDR1 and CDR2: DFQATT and SNEGSKA (reference sequence). CDR3 length equals 15 residues. V was pared by 3 bases and J by 0 bases, with 1 base of the junction left unmatched. The chain's CDR3 is CSASGQGANTGELFF. The CDR3 DNA reads TGCAGTGCTAGTGGACAGGGGGCGAACACCGGGGAGCTGTTTTTT.

This clone was seen once. This rearrangement joins TRBV6-1 to TRBJ2-5; D unresolved. CDR1 is MNHNS and CDR2 is SASEGT in the germline V gene. V was shortened by 2 bases and J by 9 bases, with 7 bases between the two germline ends. There are 11 residues in the CDR3. The CDR3 loop reads CASSEQAPQYF. The CDR3 nucleotides read TGTGCCAGCAGTGAACAGGCTCCCCAGTACTTC.

The rearrangement joins TRBV25-1 to TRBJ2-7, with D uncertain. The V and J ends lost 6 bases and 3 bases respectively, with 6 bases between them. Germline assignment: CDR1 MGHDK and CDR2 SYGVNS. This CDR3 spans 11 amino acids. The CDR3 is CASRLVYEQYF. CDR3 nucleotides: TGTGCCAGCAGATTAGTCTACGAGCAGTACTTC.

This rearrangement joins TRBV5-1 to TRBJ2-3, with TRBD1 matching 10 bases. The CDR3 sequence is 16 residues long. Germline-derived CDR1 and CDR2 are SGHRS and YFSETQ. Losses at the gene ends were 4 bases for V and 2 bases for J; bases not matched to a gene: 7. The CDR3 protein is CASSGGQGRPTDTQYF. The CDR3 nucleotides are TGCGCCAGCAGCGGGGGACAGGGGCGCCCCACAGATACGCAGTATTTT.

This chain connects TRBV18 to TRBJ2-2, with 7 bases matching TRBD1. The J segment lost 5 bases and the V segment lost 3 bases, leaving 6 bases of the junction unmatched. Germline V gives CDR1 KGHSH, CDR2 LQKENI. CDR3 length equals 15 residues. CDR3: CASSPQGEKTGELFF. The CDR3 nucleotides read TGTGCCAGCTCACCCCAGGGGGAGAAGACCGGGGAGCTGTTTTTT.

V usage is TRBV30 and J usage is TRBJ2-3, with D tentatively TRBD1 (6 bases). CDR1 and CDR2 from the germline V gene are GTSNPN and SVGIG (reference sequence). V lost 4 bases and J 1 base, leaving 15 bases between the germline ends. This CDR3 spans 15 amino acids. The CDR3 protein is CAWTTGTRRTDTQYF. CDR3 bases: TGTGCCTGGACCACCGGGACACGTCGCACAGATACGCAGTATTTT.